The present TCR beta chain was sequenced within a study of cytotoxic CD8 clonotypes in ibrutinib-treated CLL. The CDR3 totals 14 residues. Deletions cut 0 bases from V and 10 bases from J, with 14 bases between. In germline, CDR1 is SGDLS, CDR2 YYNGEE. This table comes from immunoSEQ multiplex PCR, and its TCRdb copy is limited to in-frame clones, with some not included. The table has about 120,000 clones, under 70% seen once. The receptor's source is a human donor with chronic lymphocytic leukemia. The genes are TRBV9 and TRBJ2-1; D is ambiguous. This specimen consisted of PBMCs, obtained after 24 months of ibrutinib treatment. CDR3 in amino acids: CASSVEDGSWEQFF. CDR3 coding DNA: TGTGCCAGCAGCGTAGAGGATGGAAGTTGGGAGCAGTTCTTC.